These 10 T cell receptor beta chains share one sample of origin, sequenced in a study of cytomegalovirus exposure and HLA in healthy donors. The primer mix had 60 Vbeta and 13 Jbeta primers. Measured with immunoSEQ multiplex PCR; TCRdb has only the in-frame clones, and not every one. The repertoire holds 130,000 or so clones, 75% seen once, with nearly 3% in the top ten. Sample: PBMCs. The receptors originated from a woman aged 40 to 50 in good health and CMV-seropositive.

This clone was picked up a small number of times. V is TRBV5-1 and J is TRBJ1-1; 8 bases align to TRBD1. The CDR3 extends over 16 amino acids. CDR1 is SGHRS, CDR2 YFSETQ, per germline. Unmatched junction bases numbered 14, after V lost 0 bases and J lost 10 bases. CDR3 nucleotide sequence: TGCGCCAGCAGCTTGGCAGGGGACAGGATTCTCCCGGTAGCTTTCTTT. Protein product: CASSLAGDRILPVAFF. The whole variable domain, filled in from reference TRBV5-1 and TRBJ1-1, reads KAGVTQTPRYLIKTRGQQVTLSCSPISGHRSVSWYQQTPGQGLQFLFEYFSETQRNKGNFPGRFSGRQFSNSRSEMNVSTLELGDSALYLCASSLAGDRILPVAFFGQGTRLTVV.

In its sample, this clone was seen once. This chain links TRBV13 with TRBJ1-1; 7 bases map to TRBD1. The germline gives CDR1 PRHDT, CDR2 FYEKMQ (reference sequence). CDR3 length: 15 residues. V trimming: 5 bases; J trimming: 4 bases; junction bases outside the gene matches: 10. CDR3 DNA sequence: TGTGCCAGCAGCAAGACAGACAGGGAGGTCACTGAAGCTTTCTTT. The encoded protein is CASSKTDREVTEAFF.

This clone was seen more than once but under ten times. The CDR3 sequence: CAWRVTGGEAFF. CDR3 in DNA: TGTGCCTGGAGGGTAACAGGGGGCGAGGCTTTCTTT. The V gene is TRBV30, the J gene TRBJ1-1; TRBD1 matches 9 bases. There are 12 residues in the CDR3. The germline gives CDR1 GTSNPN, CDR2 SVGIG (reference sequence). V lost 3 bases to trimming and J lost 11 bases; unmatched junction nucleotides: 7.

This clone was found a few times. The CDR3 sequence is CASKDLGLSNTGELFF. CDR3 coding DNA: TGTGCCAGCAAAGATCTTGGCCTCTCGAACACCGGGGAGCTGTTTTTT. V and J are TRBV7-9 and TRBJ2-2; D is undetermined. Germline V gives CDR1 SEHNR, CDR2 FQNEAQ (reference sequence). There are 16 residues in the CDR3. Trimming stripped 7 bases from V and 0 bases from J, with 15 bases between.

This clone was counted a few times. The rearrangement joins TRBV2 to TRBJ2-3, with D uncertain. V gave up 8 bases and J gave up 6 bases, with 15 bases separating them. In germline, CDR1 is SNHLY, CDR2 FYNNEI. The CDR3 loop spans 13 amino acids. The CDR3 spells CASEEPPADTQYF. The CDR3 nucleotides are TGTGCCAGCGAGGAGCCCCCGGCGGATACGCAGTATTTT.

This chain connects TRBV11-2 to TRBJ2-5, with 7 bases matching TRBD2. Unmatched junction bases numbered 2, after V lost 4 bases and J lost 0 bases. This CDR3 region has 14 residues. CDR1 and CDR2 (germline): SGHAT, FQNNGV. The CDR3 spells CASSSGLHQETQYF. The CDR3 DNA sequence: TGTGCCAGCAGCTCGGGACTACACCAAGAGACCCAGTACTTC.

Note on this clone: Other DNA sequences within the sample encode an identical CDR3. In DNA form, the CDR3 reads TGCGCCAGCAGCTTGGTAGCGGGGGGTTCCTACGAGCAGTACTTC. This gives the protein CASSLVAGGSYEQYF. The chain is built from TRBV5-1 and TRBJ2-7; 10 positions match TRBD2. The germline V gene has CDR1 SGHRS and CDR2 YFSETQ. Trimming at V came to 0 bases and at J to 1 base, leaving 1 base not matched to a gene. The CDR3 is 15 amino acids.

The V gene is TRBV5-1, the J gene TRBJ2-3, with 7 bases lining up with TRBD1. J lost 2 bases, V lost 7 bases, and 7 bases had no gene match. The CDR3 length is 14 residues. Germline V gene sequence: CDR1 SGHRS, CDR2 YFSETQ. The CDR3 DNA reads TGCGCCAGCGGAGCCGGGACAGTCACAGATACGCAGTATTTT. Amino acid sequence: CASGAGTVTDTQYF.

This sequence joins TRBV5-4 and TRBJ1-1, with 10 bases lining up with TRBD1. The CDR3 spans 14 residues. V lost 4 bases, J lost 4 bases, and 4 bases stayed unmatched. Germline V gives CDR1 SGHNT, CDR2 YYREEE (reference sequence). DNA for the CDR3: TGTGCCAGCAGCCCTGGACAGGGGGGCACTGAAGCTTTCTTT. Amino acids: CASSPGQGGTEAFF.

The chain carries TRBV5-1 and TRBJ1-2, with D possibly matching TRBD1 (6 bases). The CDR3 sequence is 16 residues long. Germline values: CDR1 SGHRS, CDR2 YFSETQ. The germline V and J ends were trimmed by 4 bases and 4 bases, with 20 bases remaining between them. The CDR3 is CASSLTPDRPSYGYTF. The DNA of the CDR3 is TGCGCCAGCAGCCTAACACCTGACAGGCCCAGCTATGGCTACACCTTC. The full variable domain, rest sourced from reference TRBV5-1 and TRBJ1-2, is KAGVTQTPRYLIKTRGQQVTLSCSPISGHRSVSWYQQTPGQGLQFLFEYFSETQRNKGNFPGRFSGRQFSNSRSEMNVSTLELGDSALYLCASSLTPDRPSYGYTFGSGTRLTVV.